Each of the 11 T cell receptor beta chains below was sequenced from the same sample in a study of blood T cell repertoires in COVID-19 (TCRdb year 2020). The library came from the immunoSEQ multiplex PCR assay. As stored in TCRdb, this immuneACCESS dataset retains in-frame rearrangements with V and J assigned. A fraction of the clones does not appear; measured against another copy, unresolved V genes explain less than half of the discrepancy, and the remainder lacks a known reason. The sample data list around 150,000 clones, and almost 85% of these were observed just once. The ten largest clones add up to roughly 20% of the sample. Sample: peripheral blood. These receptors all stem from a woman of 80 years or more with acute or convalescent COVID-19.

The chain is built from TRBV21-1 and TRBJ2-1; whether TRBD2, the table's D call, matches the DNA was not checked. TRBV21-1 constitutes a pseudogene. The CDR3 contains 16 residues. This CDR3 reads CASSKESRGGENEQFF. CDR3 coding DNA: TGTGCCAGCAGCAAAGAGTCTAGGGGAGGGGAGAATGAGCAGTTCTTC.

The J gene is TRBJ2-7, the V gene TRBV19; 10 bases match TRBD2. CDR1 and CDR2 from the germline V gene are LNHDA and SQIVND (reference sequence). V was clipped by 5 bases and J by 5 bases; unmatched bases: 9. CDR3 length: 15 amino acids. The CDR3 sequence: CASSSLAGEIHEQYF. The DNA of the CDR3 is TGTGCCAGTAGTTCCCTAGCGGGAGAGATCCACGAGCAGTACTTC.

For the CDR3, the DNA is TGTGCCAGCAGCTTAGATCGGGGGGCAGGGGGCTACACCTTC. It encodes CASSLDRGAGGYTF. The chain has TRBV11-2 and TRBJ1-2, with D perhaps matching TRBD1 (6 bases). Germline CDR1 reads SGHAT; CDR2 reads FQNNGV. Deletions cut 0 bases from V and 8 bases from J, with 13 bases between. The CDR3 covers 14 residues.

The chain uses TRBV18 and TRBJ2-7; 10 bases map to TRBD1. This CDR3 has 15 amino acids. Germline V gene sequence: CDR1 KGHSH, CDR2 LQKENI. After removal of 5 bases from V and 5 bases from J, the junction contained 9 bases not matched to a gene. The CDR3 sequence: CASSARDRGWDEQYF. CDR3 in DNA: TGTGCCAGCTCAGCCCGGGACAGGGGATGGGACGAGCAGTACTTC.

This chain connects TRBV3-1 (or the pseudogene TRBV3-2) to TRBJ1-1; unclear D gene. This CDR3 spans 13 amino acids. Germline V CDR1 and CDR2: LGHDT, YNNKEL (reference sequence). The V and J ends lost 0 bases and 5 bases respectively, with 7 bases between them. The CDR3: CASSQEGRTEAFF. The CDR3 nucleotides are TGTGCCAGCAGCCAAGAAGGGAGGACTGAAGCTTTCTTT.

This clone was seen a single time. The junction departs from germline at one end; a sequencing error may be responsible. The chain employs TRBV6-6 and TRBJ2-1, with TRBD2 matching 12 bases. The CDR3 contains 15 residues. CDR1 and CDR2 (germline): MNHNY, SVGAGI (reference sequence). This chain's CDR3 is CASRPLGLAGFPAIF. The CDR3 DNA is TGTGCCAGCAGGCCCTTAGGACTAGCGGGATTCCCCGCAATCTTC.

The CDR3 here is CASSPRTGANEQYF. CDR3 DNA sequence: TGTGCCAGCAGCCCGCGGACAGGGGCTAACGAGCAGTACTTC. This chain links TRBV7-9 with TRBJ2-7; 9 bases are shared with TRBD1. Germline trimming cut 5 bases from V and 5 bases from J; bases unmatched to any gene: 7. The CDR3 totals 14 residues. From germline, CDR1 is SEHNR and CDR2 FQNEAQ (reference sequence).

The genes are TRBV19 and TRBJ2-2; no firm D call. The germline V gene encodes CDR1 LNHDA and CDR2 SQIVND (reference sequence). The CDR3 runs 14 residues. The V end lost 2 bases, the J end lost 1 base, and 5 bases lay between the germline ends. The CDR3 reads CASSITRNTGELFF. As DNA, the CDR3 is TGTGCCAGTAGTATAACCAGGAACACCGGGGAGCTGTTTTTT.

The rearrangement links TRBV28 to TRBJ1-1; 7 bases match TRBD1. J gave up 5 bases and V 6 bases, and 9 bases lay outside the gene matches. The CDR3 covers 14 residues. Germline CDR1 and CDR2: MDHEN and SYDVKM. The CDR3, as DNA: TGTGCCAGCAGAACAGGGGATCCGAGAACTGAAGCTTTCTTT. Protein product: CASRTGDPRTEAFF.

The chain joins TRBV30 to TRBJ1-6, with 9 bases matching TRBD1. Per germline, CDR1 GTSNPN and CDR2 SVGIG (reference sequence). With 2 bases clipped from V and 10 bases from J, the junction kept 6 bases outside the gene matches. CDR3 length: 14 residues. Here the CDR3 DNA reads TGTGCCTGGAGTTCCGGGACAGGGATATCACCCCTCCACTTT. Translated: CAWSSGTGISPLHF.

This sequence joins TRBV29-1 and TRBJ2-1, with a tentative D call TRBD2 (6 bases). V gave up 3 bases and J gave up 2 bases, with 11 bases separating them. Germline lookup yields CDR1 SQVTM and CDR2 ANQGSEA. CDR3 length: 14 amino acids. Here the CDR3 DNA reads TGCAGCGTTGATGGGGGAGGCCCCTACAATGAGCAGTTCTTC. This translates into CSVDGGGPYNEQFF.